This T cell receptor (beta chain) was captured by sequencing in a study of beta chain features in type 1 diabetes. Deletions cut 3 bases from V and 5 bases from J, with 16 bases between. CDR1 is MDHEN, CDR2 SYDVKM, per germline. The CDR3 extends over 15 amino acids. Study results and caveats: Moderately but significantly shorter TCRB CDR3s were found in Type 1 diabetes patients in all four CD4+ subsets.

Of note for this clone: Its matching antigen is unknown.

Since all of the isolated RNA was reverse transcribed, expressed TCRB transcripts were what got sequenced. Produced via immunoSEQ multiplex PCR; TCRdb's table is partial and in-frame only. The data contain about 280,000 clones, over 12% of them singletons. The sequence came from a man younger than 35 with type 1 diabetes. J is TRBJ1-2 and V is TRBV28, with a tentative D call TRBD1 (6 bases). Sequenced material: naive CD4+ T cells from blood. Written as DNA, the CDR3 is TGTGCCAGCAGTTTGGTAGGGGGTGGCGGGTATGGCTACACCTTC. This gives the protein CASSLVGGGGYGYTF.